This T cell receptor beta chain was sequenced in a study of blood T cells in healthy people across ages (dated by TCRdb to about 2015). Looking at the study overall: Template switching captured roughly one uniquely barcoded TCR beta cDNA molecule per two T cells in model experiments. To track age-related changes in TCR beta repertoire diversity, the study relied on deep sequencing normalized with unique cDNA molecular identifiers. Four age groups were formed from the donors: young (average about 17 years), middle-aged (approximately 40), aged (62) and long-lived (approximately 78). To avoid experimental bias, donors of different ages were spread randomly across the sequencing lanes. For two donors (one aged 18 to 30 and one aged 80 or older), the study analyzed two additional independent replicas of 1 million unique cDNA reads from the same blood draw.

Library preparation used 5' RACE. Sequencing instrument: Illumina HiSeq 2500. The second PCR ran for about 7 to 11 cycles and used a J-beta primer mix along with a sample-barcoded 5' primer. A unique molecular identifier was introduced onto each TCR beta cDNA molecule by a template-switch 5' adaptor carrying 12 random nucleotides. At least 2.5 million CDR3-containing paired-end reads were obtained from each sample. The Mint cDNA synthesis kit, primed by a TRBC-specific oligonucleotide, was used to synthesize first-strand cDNA from all RNA. Following uracil-DNA glycosylase treatment, a first 18-cycle PCR with universal primers M1SS and BC2_uni_R was performed on all cDNA. As for how the authors treated the data: For normalization, 1 million high-quality reads, each with a distinct molecular identifier, were randomly selected from each sample. Reads sharing molecular identifiers were discarded rather than binned into consensus sequences. MiTCR, run with a Q25 quality threshold and the strictest error-elimination algorithm, handled CDR3 identification, clonotype clustering and error correction. A nonparametric unseen species model with Euler transformation was used to estimate lower-bound total TCR beta diversity. TCRdb redid the processing of the public reads, applying fastp at Q25 and MiXCR, and retained in-frame beta chains. CDR3 protein sequences are deduplicated, and each keeps its most common genes and DNA. These V and J calls rely on TCRdb rather than the paper's analysis. The sample records 1.5 million to 2 million distinct CDR3 sequences, 28% of which are singletons. The top ten constitute over 7% of the sample.

From the cysteine through the phenylalanine, the CDR3 covers 14 amino acids. The sequence is cut down to CDR3 DNA, 42 bases in frame from base 1. Here V drops 6 bases and J drops 6 bases, and the junction holds 7 bases not matched to any gene. General findings and caveats noted by the study authors: Total diversity estimates from one million sequenced T cells were considered lower bounds and underestimates. Compared with the aged group, the long-lived group had more naive CD4+ T cells, fewer expanded clones and increased TCR diversity, suggesting age selection. Observed TCR beta diversity per million T cells fell roughly linearly with age, and a significant reduction was already apparent by age roughly 40. Observed TCR beta diversity correlated strongly with the percentage of naive T cells measured by flow cytometry. Conclusive comparison of naive and antigen-experienced compartments was prevented by the profiling of bulk unsorted PBMCs. Because donor CMV infection status was unknown, age-related changes in expanded clonotypes were potentially confounded.

This clonotype was observed a handful of times. Its antigen is not yet known. Base quality data are lacking; no much larger clone is found one base away. Systemically healthy Caucasian individuals from Russia, about 38 in total and aged about 6 to 95 years, were included as donors. About 9.8 milliliters of peripheral blood were drawn from each donor into EDTA-treated Vacutainer tubes. Ficoll-Paque density-gradient centrifugation was used to isolate PBMCs, with at least 6 million obtained per sample. Trizol reagent was used to extract total RNA from PBMCs, with at least 5.5 micrograms per sample. Naive CD45RAhigh/CD27high T cell percentages were measured by flow cytometry on a PBMC aliquot from every donor.

The specimen was blood. The sequence came from a woman aged 25 to 39 in good health. The rearranged segments are TRBV12-3 or TRBV12-4 and TRBJ2-2; TRBD1 aligns with 7 central bases. The CDR3 is CASSWDRRAGELFF. The sequenced DNA: TGTGCCAGCAGCTGGGACAGAAGGGCCGGGGAGCTGTTTTTT.